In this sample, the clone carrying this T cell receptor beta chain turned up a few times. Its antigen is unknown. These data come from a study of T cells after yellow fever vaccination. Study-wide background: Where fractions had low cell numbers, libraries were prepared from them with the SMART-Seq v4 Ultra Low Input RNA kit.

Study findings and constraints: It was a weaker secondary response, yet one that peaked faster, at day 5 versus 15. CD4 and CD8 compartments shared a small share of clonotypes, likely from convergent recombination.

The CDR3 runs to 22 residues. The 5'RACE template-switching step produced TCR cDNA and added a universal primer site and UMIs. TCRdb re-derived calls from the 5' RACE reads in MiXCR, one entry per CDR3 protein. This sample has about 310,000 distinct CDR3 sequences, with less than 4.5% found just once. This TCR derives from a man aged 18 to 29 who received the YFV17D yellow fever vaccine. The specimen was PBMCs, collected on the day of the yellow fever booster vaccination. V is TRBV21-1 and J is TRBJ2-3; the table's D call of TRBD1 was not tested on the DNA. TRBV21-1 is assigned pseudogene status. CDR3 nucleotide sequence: TGTGCCAGCAGCAAGAGAGGGGGGCTCCCCTCCAAGGGGGGGTCAAGCACAGATACGCAGTATTTT. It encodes CASSKRGGLPSKGGSSTDTQYF.